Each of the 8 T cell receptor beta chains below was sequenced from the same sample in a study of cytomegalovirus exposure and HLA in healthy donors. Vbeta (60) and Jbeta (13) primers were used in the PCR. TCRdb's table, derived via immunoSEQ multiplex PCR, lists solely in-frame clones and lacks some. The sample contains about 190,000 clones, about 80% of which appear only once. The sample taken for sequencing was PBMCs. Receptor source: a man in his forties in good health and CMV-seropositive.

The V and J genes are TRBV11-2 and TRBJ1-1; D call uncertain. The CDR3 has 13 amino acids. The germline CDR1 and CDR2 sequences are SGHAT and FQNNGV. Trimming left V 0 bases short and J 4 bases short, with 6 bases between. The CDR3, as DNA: TGTGCCAGCAGCTTAGATCTCGGCACTGAAGCTTTCTTT. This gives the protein CASSLDLGTEAFF.

CDR3 coding DNA: TGTGCCAGCAGCCAGTCCGGGACTCGAGGGGAGGAGCAGTACTTC. Translation gives CASSQSGTRGEEQYF. The chain uses TRBV7-3 and TRBJ2-7; D might be TRBD2 (6 bases). CDR3 length: 15 amino acids. Germline V CDR1 and CDR2: SGHTA, FQGTGA. Deletions cut 5 bases from V and 7 bases from J, with 21 bases between.

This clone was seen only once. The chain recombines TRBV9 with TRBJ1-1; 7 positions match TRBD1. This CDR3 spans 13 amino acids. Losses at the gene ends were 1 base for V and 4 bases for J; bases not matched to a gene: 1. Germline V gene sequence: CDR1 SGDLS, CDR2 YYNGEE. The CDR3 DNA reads TGTGCCAGCAGCGTACAGGGGGGCACTGAAGCTTTCTTT. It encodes CASSVQGGTEAFF.

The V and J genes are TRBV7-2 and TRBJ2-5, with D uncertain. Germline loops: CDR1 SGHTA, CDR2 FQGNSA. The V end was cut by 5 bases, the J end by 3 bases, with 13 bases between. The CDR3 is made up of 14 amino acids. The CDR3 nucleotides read TGTGCCAGCAGCCTAGAGGAGCCCAAAGAGACCCAGTACTTC. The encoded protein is CASSLEEPKETQYF.

As DNA, the CDR3 is TGTGCCAGCAGCCAAGTAACTAGCGGGGGGCCGCCAGCTTACAATGAGCAGTTCTTC. Protein: CASSQVTSGGPPAYNEQFF. This chain connects TRBV4-2 to TRBJ2-1; 12 bases map to TRBD2. V dropped 1 base and J dropped 4; count of bases not matched to a gene: 11. The CDR3 covers 19 residues. Germline V lookup: CDR1 LGHNA, CDR2 YNFKEQ.

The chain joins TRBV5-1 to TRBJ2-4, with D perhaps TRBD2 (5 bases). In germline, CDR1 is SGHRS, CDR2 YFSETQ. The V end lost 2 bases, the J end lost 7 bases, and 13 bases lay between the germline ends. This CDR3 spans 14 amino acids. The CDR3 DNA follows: TGCGCCAGCAGCTTCGGGGTTTCGGAGAACATTCAGTACTTC. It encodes CASSFGVSENIQYF.

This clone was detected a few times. Here the CDR3 DNA reads TGTGCCAGCAGCCCCTTCGCGGAGACAGGGGTGGATGGCTACACCTTC. Encoded protein: CASSPFAETGVDGYTF. This sequence joins TRBV7-2 and TRBJ1-2; 8 bases fit TRBD1. CDR3 length equals 16 residues. Germline CDR1 is SGHTA and CDR2 is FQGNSA. J lost 6 bases, V lost 5 bases, and 14 bases had no gene match.

The chain's CDR3 is CASSRESNSYEQYF. The CDR3 DNA follows: TGTGCCAGCAGCCGCGAGTCGAATAGTTACGAGCAGTACTTC. The chain combines TRBV5-4 with TRBJ2-7; D remains unclear. Germline-derived CDR1 and CDR2 are SGHNT and YYREEE (reference sequence). The CDR3 has 14 amino acids. V was clipped by 4 bases and J by 4 bases, with 15 bases between them.